Following are 3 T cell receptor beta chains from one sample sequenced in a study of cytomegalovirus exposure and HLA in healthy donors. PCR amplification relied on 60 Vbeta primers (plus 13 Jbeta primers). Method: immunoSEQ multiplex PCR; TCRdb's copy keeps in-frame clones and lacks some. This table holds more than 140,000 clones. The sequenced sample was PBMCs. The origin of the receptors is a woman under 30 in good health and CMV-seronegative.

The chain recombines TRBV7-6 with TRBJ2-1, with 9 bases matching TRBD2. V dropped 0 bases and J dropped 8; count of bases not matched to a gene: 2. The CDR3 runs to 14 residues. Germline CDR1 SGHVS, CDR2 FNYEAQ. The CDR3 coding sequence is TGTGCCAGCAGCTTAGCGGCTAGCGGGGATGAGCAGTTCTTC. This encodes CASSLAASGDEQFF.

The chain is built from TRBV7-9 and TRBJ1-4; D remains ambiguous. Germline assignment: CDR1 SEHNR and CDR2 FQNEAQ (reference sequence). Trimming pared 3 bases from V and 0 bases from J, leaving 11 bases between. The CDR3 has 16 amino acids. The CDR3 protein is CASSFTTGATNEKLFF. The CDR3 DNA is TGTGCCAGCAGCTTCACTACGGGAGCAACTAATGAAAAACTGTTTTTT.

This chain connects TRBV2 to TRBJ2-1, with 12 bases that match TRBD2. Losses at the gene ends were 4 bases for V and 7 bases for J; bases not matched to a gene: 5. There are 15 residues in the CDR3. CDR1 is SNHLY and CDR2 is FYNNEI in the germline V gene. Here the CDR3 reads CASSASGRAGNEQFF. DNA for the CDR3: TGTGCCAGCAGTGCTAGCGGGAGGGCCGGGAATGAGCAGTTCTTC.